What follows is one TCR beta chain and its context. Its antigen remains unidentified. Each patient was aged 18 to 65 and had newly diagnosed hyperthyroidism of under 2 months' duration. Clinicians diagnosed patients from clinical symptoms, serum thyroxine and TRAb, thyroid ultrasound and orbital computed tomography. TCR beta CDR3 sequences were amplified from RNA transcripts. TCR CDR3 underwent first-round RT-PCR with the HTBI primer set. Via MiXCR, TCRdb re-called the multiplex PCR reads, giving one row per CDR3 protein. The data hold under 400,000 distinct CDR3 sequences, with approximately 15% observed a single time. The CDR3 covers 16 residues. Trimming cost V 0 bases and J 8 bases, with 15 bases left between them. Germline CDR1 is SGHDT and CDR2 is YYEEEE. The sample belongs to a study of T cells in Graves' hyperthyroidism and ophthalmopathy. As for the study in general: Staff took peripheral blood when the initial diagnosis was made, before any treatment began.

Study-wide results and limits: Ophthalmopathy was predicted by the model a median of about 6.5 months ahead of onset.

The chain employs TRBV5-6 and TRBJ1-6; D unclear. Input material: blood. The sequence was obtained from a woman aged 55-75 years with Graves' hyperthyroidism. The CDR3 DNA reads as TGTGCCAGCAGCTTGGGGAACAGCCCGTGGGATTCACCCCTCCACTTT. Translating gives CASSLGNSPWDSPLHF.